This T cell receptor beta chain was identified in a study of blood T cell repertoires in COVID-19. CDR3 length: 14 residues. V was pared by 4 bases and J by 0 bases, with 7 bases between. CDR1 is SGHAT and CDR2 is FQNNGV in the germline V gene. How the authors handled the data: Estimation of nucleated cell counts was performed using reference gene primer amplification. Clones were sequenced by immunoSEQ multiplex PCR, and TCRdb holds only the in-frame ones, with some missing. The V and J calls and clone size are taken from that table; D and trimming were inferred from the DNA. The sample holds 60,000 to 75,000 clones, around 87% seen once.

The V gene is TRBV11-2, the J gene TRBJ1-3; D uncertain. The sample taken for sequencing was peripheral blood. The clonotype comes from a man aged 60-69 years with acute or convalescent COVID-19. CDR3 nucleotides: TGTGCCAGCAGCTCTCCTAGCTCTGGAAACACCATATATTTT. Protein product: CASSSPSSGNTIYF.